A selection of T cell receptor beta chains follows, all from one sample in a study of T cells in Graves' hyperthyroidism and ophthalmopathy. One entry per CDR3 protein results from TCRdb running MiXCR on the multiplex PCR reads. The data show 300,000 or so distinct CDR3 sequences, around 20% seen once. The source material was blood. The receptors come from a woman in her forties or fifties with Graves' hyperthyroidism. Each CDR3 is given without its conserved first and last residue.

J gene: TRBJ2-3; V gene: TRBV2; CDR3 protein: ASNLQFTDTQY
J gene: TRBJ2-1; V gene: TRBV28; CDR3 protein: ASSILRTSRYNEQF
J gene: TRBJ2-7; V gene: TRBV7-8; CDR3 protein: ASTLTGSSYEQY
J gene: TRBJ1-5; V gene: TRBV5-1; CDR3 protein: ASSSGTGGSQPQH
J gene: TRBJ2-2; V gene: TRBV7-3; CDR3 protein: ASSTRPMGTANTGELF
J gene: TRBJ2-7; V gene: TRBV2; CDR3 protein: ASSEGGAYEQY
J gene: TRBJ2-4; V gene: TRBV5-1; CDR3 protein: ASSPRRSVGIQY
J gene: TRBJ1-1; V gene: TRBV20-1; CDR3 protein: SLLGENTEAF
J gene: TRBJ2-3; V gene: TRBV10-3; CDR3 protein: AISGTSGRVKQY
J gene: TRBJ2-1; V gene: TRBV9; CDR3 protein: ASSVSGTTVYNEQF
J gene: TRBJ2-6; V gene: TRBV12-3/TRBV12-4; CDR3 protein: ASSLGGYRDSSGANVLT
J gene: TRBJ2-3; V gene: TRBV5-1; CDR3 protein: ASSLYGAVSDTQY
J gene: TRBJ1-2; V gene: TRBV2; CDR3 protein: ASRGQGRDYGYT
J gene: TRBJ2-2; V gene: TRBV20-1; CDR3 protein: SASQGPTDTGELF
J gene: TRBJ2-3; V gene: TRBV3-1; CDR3 protein: ASSQEFWEWGTDTQY
J gene: TRBJ2-5; V gene: TRBV6-1; CDR3 protein: ASSPGTGVAETQY
J gene: TRBJ2-5; V gene: TRBV11-2; CDR3 protein: ASSPLRETQY
J gene: TRBJ1-1; V gene: TRBV12-3/TRBV12-4; CDR3 protein: ASSRTGGPTEAF
J gene: TRBJ2-7; V gene: TRBV12-3/TRBV12-4; CDR3 protein: ASSSGLVGEQY
J gene: TRBJ1-3; V gene: TRBV7-2; CDR3 protein: ASSTRQGGGNTIY
J gene: TRBJ2-2; V gene: TRBV7-2; CDR3 protein: ASSLPRGRLGEGTGELF
J gene: TRBJ1-5; V gene: TRBV3-1; CDR3 protein: ASSPTGGEGQPQH
J gene: TRBJ2-1; V gene: TRBV10-1; CDR3 protein: ASSESSPNEQF
J gene: TRBJ1-2; V gene: TRBV28; CDR3 protein: ASSPTGTGAYGYT
J gene: TRBJ2-1; V gene: TRBV7-3; CDR3 protein: ASSLGGGEVQF
J gene: TRBJ1-1; V gene: TRBV6-2/TRBV6-3; CDR3 protein: ASSYSSQLNTEAF
J gene: TRBJ1-6; V gene: TRBV2; CDR3 protein: ASRPSSYNSPLH
J gene: TRBJ2-1; V gene: TRBV12-3/TRBV12-4; CDR3 protein: ASSPLLDLSSYNEQF
J gene: TRBJ2-7; V gene: TRBV7-9; CDR3 protein: ASSLGQHRNEQY
J gene: TRBJ2-7; V gene: TRBV12-5; CDR3 protein: ASGLVNGGQGFSYEQY